This TCR beta chain is drawn from a study of siplizumab effects on memory and regulatory T cells. Findings and caveats of the study: The Treg-derived share of mappable alloreactive CD4+ clones averaged 68.8% with siplizumab and 26.9% in controls. An assignable naive or memory phenotype was lacking in roughly 75-95% of proliferating CD4+ or CD8+ clones. Tregs proliferating in siplizumab cultures lacked confirmation of their suppressive function. Unstimulated subsets captured only a minor fraction of alloreactive clones.

Comment on this clone: Its antigen remains unknown.

Profiled with immunoSEQ multiplex PCR; TCRdb holds only in-frame clones, not every one. The sample lists more than 95,000 clones, more than 85% occurring once. From germline, CDR1 is MNHEY and CDR2 SVGAGI. With 6 bases clipped from V and 5 bases from J, the junction kept 3 bases outside the gene matches. This CDR3 contains 13 residues. This TCR derives from a human donor in good health. J is TRBJ2-7 and V is TRBV6-5; the match to TRBD2 covers 11 bases. The sequencing sample was made of CD4+ T cells sorted from blood. CDR3 region: CASRVAGGNEQYF. In nucleotides, the CDR3 is TGTGCCAGCAGAGTAGCGGGAGGGAACGAGCAGTACTTC.